This T cell receptor beta chain was documented in a study of T cells in Graves' hyperthyroidism and ophthalmopathy. Findings of the study overall: The model made its ophthalmopathy prediction, and onset followed a median roughly six months later.

Fresh peripheral blood, about 9.9 ml, yielded the PBMCs. At least ten counts were recorded for this clonotype. Its specificity is unknown. The TCR beta CDR3 regions underwent amplification using RNA transcripts as the source. The TCR CDR3 was amplified in a first-round RT-PCR using the HTBI primer set. TCRdb called the multiplex PCR reads again in MiXCR, with one record for every CDR3 protein. In the table there are about half a million distinct CDR3 sequences, 20% of which are singletons. This CDR3 contains 12 residues. Germline V lookup: CDR1 LNHDA, CDR2 SQIVND (reference sequence). V lost 1 base and J lost 8, with 8 bases in between.

This clonotype was obtained from a man aged 18 to 29 with Graves' hyperthyroidism. What was sequenced was blood. This chain links TRBV19 with TRBJ1-2; D unclear. CDR3 region: CASSIGGNGYTF. DNA for the CDR3: TGTGCCAGTAGTATAGGAGGGAACGGCTACACCTTC.